A selection of T cell receptor beta chains follows, all from one sample in a study of early T cells in non-severe SARS-CoV-2 infection. TCRdb passed the 5' RACE reads through MiXCR, listing each CDR3 protein once. The table lists around 55,000 distinct CDR3 sequences, 9.5% to 15% of them singletons. Sequencing was carried out using whole blood. These receptors were taken from an adult who was a healthcare worker with PCR-confirmed SARS-CoV-2 infection or an uninfected control (not recorded which). CDR3s include the opening cysteine and the closing phenylalanine or tryptophan. D genes are given only for firm matches. Rows may omit the clone size; those that give it use once, few, many or a size class.

v_gene,d_gene,j_gene,abundance,CDR3aa,CDR3nt
TRBV3-1,NA,TRBJ2-2,few,CASSQGRTNTGELFF,TGTGCCAGCAGCCAAGGACGGACCAACACCGGGGAGCTGTTTTTT
TRBV7-9,TRBD2,TRBJ2-5,NA,CASSPGLAEETQYF,TGTGCCAGCAGCCCCGGACTAGCCGAAGAGACCCAGTACTTC
TRBV28,NA,TRBJ2-1,few,CASSLGGGKGYNEQFF,TGTGCCAGCAGTTTAGGGGGCGGGAAAGGCTACAATGAGCAGTTCTTC
TRBV27,NA,TRBJ2-1,NA,CASRLLSNSYNEQFF,TGTGCCAGCCGACTCTTATCAAACTCCTACAATGAGCAGTTCTTC
TRBV11-2,TRBD1,TRBJ2-6,NA,CASTDRAGANVLTF,TGTGCCAGCACCGACAGGGCTGGGGCCAACGTCCTGACTTTC
TRBV28,NA,TRBJ2-7,NA,CASSLPPDSYEQYF,TGTGCCAGCAGCCTACCGCCAGACAGCTACGAGCAGTACTTC
TRBV5-8,TRBD1,TRBJ2-6,many,CASRSGQGFFHSGANVLTF,TGTGCCAGCAGGTCGGGACAGGGTTTTTTTCACTCTGGGGCCAACGTCCTGACTTTC
TRBV28,NA,TRBJ1-3,NA,CASRVAGNTIYF,TGTGCCAGCAGGGTCGCTGGAAACACCATATATTTT
TRBV5-5,TRBD2,TRBJ2-3,many,CASSFGTSGRAAADTQFF,TGTGCCAGCAGCTTTGGGACTAGCGGGAGGGCTGCGGCAGATACGCAGTTTTTT
TRBV20-1,NA,TRBJ2-1,NA,CSARVDESYNEQFF,TGCAGTGCTAGAGTCGACGAGTCCTACAATGAGCAGTTCTTC
TRBV2,TRBD2,TRBJ2-7,NA,CASSFSSGSVEQYF,TGTGCCAGCAGTTTTTCTAGCGGGAGTGTCGAGCAGTACTTC
TRBV19,NA,TRBJ2-7,few,CASSISPGPWEQYF,TGTGCCAGTAGTATCTCCCCAGGACCTTGGGAGCAGTACTTC
TRBV3-1,TRBD2,TRBJ2-7,many,CASSQPGLAVYEQYF,TGTGCCAGCAGCCAGCCGGGACTAGCGGTTTACGAGCAGTACTTC
TRBV28,TRBD1,TRBJ2-7,many,CASSLVGTGGYEQYF,TGTGCCAGCAGTTTAGTGGGGACAGGCGGTTACGAGCAGTACTTC
TRBV9,NA,TRBJ1-1,few,CASSPPGPRNTEAFF,TGTGCCAGCAGCCCACCGGGACCCAGGAACACTGAAGCTTTCTTT
TRBV14,NA,TRBJ2-1,many,CASSRRLSSYNEQFF,TGTGCCAGCAGCCGCAGACTGAGCTCCTACAATGAGCAGTTCTTC
TRBV7-9,TRBD1,TRBJ2-2,NA,CASSKPGGLNTGELFF,TGTGCCAGCAGCAAACCAGGGGGCCTGAACACCGGGGAGCTGTTTTTT
TRBV27,NA,TRBJ1-2,NA,CASSWDGYGYTF,TGTGCCAGCAGTTGGGACGGATATGGCTACACCTTC
TRBV28,TRBD2,TRBJ2-1,NA,CASRLAGSYNEQFF,TGTGCCAGCAGGCTAGCGGGCTCCTACAATGAGCAGTTCTTC
TRBV27,TRBD1,TRBJ1-1,NA,CASSPGGGGVTEAFF,TGTGCCAGCAGCCCAGGGGGCGGGGGCGTCACTGAAGCTTTCTTT
TRBV3-1,NA,TRBJ2-7,few,CASSLGRAGRYF,TGTGCCAGCAGCCTAGGAAGGGCGGGGCGATACTTC
TRBV10-3,NA,TRBJ1-5,many,CASKETDSNQPQHF,TGTGCCTCCAAGGAGACAGATAGCAATCAGCCCCAGCATTTT
TRBV15,NA,TRBJ2-2,many,CATSRIGQANTGELFF,TGTGCCACCAGCAGAATAGGCCAGGCGAACACCGGGGAGCTGTTTTTT
TRBV15,TRBD2,TRBJ2-1,many,CATSRVAGGPIYEQFF,TGTGCCACCAGCAGGGTAGCGGGAGGGCCGATCTATGAGCAGTTCTTC
TRBV2,TRBD2,TRBJ2-3,many,CASREKRGSASTDTQYF,TGTGCCAGCAGAGAAAAGCGGGGCAGTGCTAGCACAGATACGCAGTATTTT
TRBV20-1,TRBD2,TRBJ2-1,many,CSARATLAVYDEQFF,TGCAGTGCTAGAGCCACCCTAGCGGTTTACGATGAGCAGTTCTTC
TRBV3-1,TRBD2,TRBJ2-5,NA,CASSSPRAAGGETQYF,TGTGCCAGCAGCTCGCCGAGGGCAGCGGGAGGTGAGACCCAGTACTTC
TRBV9,TRBD2,TRBJ2-7,NA,CASSVGSGSFSYEQYF,TGTGCCAGCAGCGTAGGTAGCGGGAGCTTCTCCTACGAGCAGTACTTC
TRBV6-4,TRBD2,TRBJ2-1,few,CASSEETSPRHEQFF,TGTGCCAGCAGTGAAGAGACTAGCCCCCGACACGAGCAGTTCTTC
TRBV30,TRBD1,TRBJ2-7,NA,CAWSASLKGQGDEQYF,TGTGCCTGGAGCGCCTCCCTTAAGGGACAGGGGGACGAGCAGTACTTC
TRBV20-1,TRBD1,TRBJ1-2,many,CSALWTGDGYTF,TGCAGTGCCCTTTGGACAGGGGATGGCTACACCTTC
TRBV2,TRBD2,TRBJ2-7,few,CANSGFSGLAPDRYYEQYF,TGTGCCAACAGTGGTTTTTCGGGACTAGCGCCGGATAGGTACTACGAGCAGTACTTC
TRBV7-9,NA,TRBJ1-1,NA,CASSAFHGQLNTEAFF,TGTGCCAGCAGCGCCTTCCACGGACAGCTGAACACTGAAGCTTTCTTT
TRBV5-1,NA,TRBJ1-1,many,CASSPGQPLGTEAFF,TGCGCCAGCAGCCCCGGACAGCCTCTTGGGACTGAAGCTTTCTTT
TRBV29-1,NA,TRBJ2-7,few,CSVSPGLGSYEQYF,TGCAGCGTTTCTCCGGGACTGGGATCCTACGAGCAGTACTTC
TRBV30,TRBD2,TRBJ2-7,few,CAWTEAGLTYEQYF,TGTGCCTGGACCGAAGCGGGATTAACCTACGAGCAGTACTTC
TRBV11-2,NA,TRBJ2-1,medium-sized,CASSHHNEQFF,TGTGCCAGCAGCCATCACAATGAGCAGTTCTTC
TRBV7-6,NA,TRBJ1-3,many,CASSSPGVNSENTIYF,TGTGCCAGCAGCTCCCCAGGGGTCAACTCTGAAAACACCATATATTTT
TRBV11-1,NA,TRBJ2-1,many,CASSSRWSYNEQFF,TGTGCCAGCAGCTCCCGCTGGTCCTACAATGAGCAGTTCTTC